These 27 T cell receptor beta chains came from one sample sequenced in a study of shared clonotypes between healthy human individuals (dated by TCRdb to 2020 to 2021). The library was produced with the immunoSEQ multiplex PCR assay. TCRdb holds this immuneACCESS table with in-frame rearrangements only. Some clones are missing; in checked studies, unresolved V genes explain under half, and the rest has no known cause. This sample is represented by around 2.5 million clones; 93% of them were singletons. Of the sample, approximately 0.35% is held by the ten largest clones. Input material: naive CD4+ T cells from PBMCs. This specimen's cell subset or site label, interpreted: CD45RA+ positively selected. All receptors derive from a young man in good health. Some clones in this sample may be carry-over from other donors' samples.

This chain connects TRBV11-2 to TRBJ2-3; weak D call: TRBD1 (6 bases). The V and J ends lost 1 base and 5 bases respectively, with 10 bases between them. Looked up from germline, CDR1 is SGHAT and CDR2 is FQNNGV. This CDR3 region has 14 residues. The CDR3 loop is CASSLGRGEDTQYF. The CDR3 nucleotides are TGTGCCAGCAGCTTAGGCAGGGGTGAAGATACGCAGTATTTT. The full variable domain, in which reference TRBV11-2 and TRBJ2-3 provide the parts outside the CDR3, is EAGVAQSPRYKIIEKRQSVAFWCNPISGHATLYWYQQILGQGPKLLIQFQNNGVVDDSQLPKDRFSAERLKGVDSTLKIQPAKLEDSAVYLCASSLGRGEDTQYFGPGTRLTVL.

This chain joins TRBV30 and TRBJ2-2, with 7 bases that match TRBD1. The CDR3 is 13 amino acids. Germline CDR1 GTSNPN, CDR2 SVGIG (reference sequence). Trimming removed 6 bases from V and 1 base from J; junction bases left unmatched: 2. In DNA form, the CDR3 reads TGTGCCTGTAACAGGGGGAACACCGGGGAGCTGTTTTTT. It is translated as CACNRGNTGELFF.

The CDR3 loop reads CASSRTRLAGQETQYF. The CDR3 nucleotides read TGTGCCAGCAGCCGGACGAGACTAGCGGGACAAGAGACCCAGTACTTC. This chain uses TRBV14 with TRBJ2-5, with 11 nucleotides matching TRBD2. In germline, CDR1 is SGHDN, CDR2 FVKESK. The CDR3 extends over 16 amino acids. The junction had 6 bases not matched to a gene; V was cut back by 4 bases and J by 2 bases.

The CDR3 DNA reads as TGTGCCAGCAGCGAGACGCGACAGGGGCTCTCCTACGAGCAGTACTTC. Translating it yields CASSETRQGLSYEQYF. This sequence joins TRBV6-6 and TRBJ2-7; TRBD1 aligns across 8 bases. The J segment lost 0 bases and the V segment lost 6 bases, leaving 10 bases of the junction unmatched. The length of the CDR3 is 16 residues. The germline CDR1 and CDR2 sequences are MNHNY and SVGAGI (reference sequence).

The gene calls are TRBV11-2 and TRBJ1-1; the D gene is possibly TRBD1 (5 bases). Trimming removed 0 bases from V and 0 bases from J, with 8 bases in between. CDR3 size: 15 residues. Germline V gives CDR1 SGHAT, CDR2 FQNNGV. The CDR3 is CASSLDLGLNTEAFF. Here the CDR3 DNA reads TGTGCCAGCAGCTTAGATCTGGGGCTGAACACTGAAGCTTTCTTT.

The J gene is TRBJ2-1, the V gene TRBV2, with a weak D call TRBD2 (5 bases). The V gene lost 3 bases and the J gene lost 7 bases, with 19 bases spanning the gap. CDR3 length: 16 residues. CDR1 and CDR2 from the germline V gene are SNHLY and FYNNEI. CDR3 protein: CASSEDRAAWKNEQFF. The CDR3 nucleotides are TGTGCCAGCAGTGAGGATCGAGCGGCCTGGAAAAATGAGCAGTTCTTC.

The chain joins TRBV9 to TRBJ2-7, with D unresolved. From germline, CDR1 is SGDLS and CDR2 YYNGEE. The CDR3 length is 15 residues. V was trimmed by 0 bases and J by 0 bases, leaving 10 bases between them. For the CDR3, the DNA is TGTGCCAGCAGCGTAGAGGCGGCCCGCTCCTACGAGCAGTACTTC. The encoded protein is CASSVEAARSYEQYF.

The chain recombines TRBV7-3 with TRBJ2-1, with D possibly matching TRBD2 (5 bases). The CDR3 is 15 amino acids. CDR1 is SGHTA, CDR2 FQGTGA, per germline. V gave up 4 bases and J gave up 10 bases, with 20 bases separating them. In DNA form, the CDR3 reads TGTGCCAGCAGCTCAGGACTCTCAAGCATGGGCGAGCAGTTCTTC. Protein product: CASSSGLSSMGEQFF.

V usage is TRBV6-1 and J usage is TRBJ1-5, with 7 bases identical to TRBD1. The V gene's germline CDR1 is MNHNS and CDR2 SASEGT. This CDR3 is built from 14 residues. After removal of 3 bases from V and 5 bases from J, the junction contained 4 bases not matched to a gene. CDR3 sequence (DNA): TGTGCCAGCAGTGAGCAGGGGGGTTATCAGCCCCAGCATTTT. Its translation is CASSEQGGYQPQHF.

The V call is TRBV7-9, the J call TRBJ2-5; 8 bases align to TRBD2. CDR1 and CDR2 from the germline V gene are SEHNR and FQNEAQ (reference sequence). V was pared by 5 bases and J by 1 base, with 3 bases of the junction left unmatched. The CDR3 runs 14 residues. CDR3 coding DNA: TGTGCCAGCAGCCCGACTAGCGCCCAAGAGACCCAGTACTTC. Translating it yields CASSPTSAQETQYF.

V usage is TRBV7-2 and J usage is TRBJ1-1; D not resolved. V dropped 3 bases and J dropped 0 bases, with 8 bases sitting between them. This CDR3 has 14 amino acids. Germline-derived CDR1 and CDR2 are SGHTA and FQGNSA. The DNA of the CDR3 is TGTGCCAGCAGCTTGGAACGGATGAACACTGAAGCTTTCTTT. It yields the protein CASSLERMNTEAFF.

This clone was observed a single time. This chain joins TRBV30 and TRBJ1-5; maybe TRBD1 (5 bases). The CDR3 runs to 13 residues. V was pared by 4 bases and J by 6 bases, with 13 bases between. CDR1 and CDR2 from the germline V gene are GTSNPN and SVGIG (reference sequence). CDR3 sequence: CAWNGPGTQPQHF. CDR3 nucleotides: TGTGCCTGGAACGGGCCAGGGACTCAGCCCCAGCATTTT.

The J gene is TRBJ2-7, the V gene TRBV5-4; 8 bases line up with TRBD1. The V and J ends lost 6 bases and 5 bases, in that order; junction bases with no gene match: 4. Germline CDR1 SGHNT, CDR2 YYREEE (reference sequence). The CDR3 is made up of 12 amino acids. The CDR3 loop is CASTVTGDEQYF. Here the CDR3 DNA reads TGTGCCAGCACCGTGACAGGGGACGAGCAGTACTTC.

The V gene is TRBV29-1, the J gene TRBJ2-4; D ambiguous. The germline CDR1 and CDR2 sequences are SQVTM and ANQGSEA. V was shortened by 2 bases and J by 3 bases, with 11 bases between the two germline ends. The CDR3 length is 14 residues. CDR3 region: CSVEPGLSKNIQYF. The CDR3 DNA reads TGCAGCGTTGAACCAGGTCTCAGCAAAAACATTCAGTACTTC.

The CDR3 DNA follows: TGCAGCGTTGAATTTTCACAGAGGGGCAGGGGAACCTACGAGCAGTACTTC. Its translation: CSVEFSQRGRGTYEQYF. The rearrangement links TRBV29-1 to TRBJ2-5, with D tentatively TRBD1 (6 bases). The DNA matches TRBJ2-7 better at its end, which makes the J call doubtful. There are 17 residues in the CDR3. Germline V CDR1 and CDR2: SQVTM, ANQGSEA.

The chain is built from TRBV9 and TRBJ2-7; D is possibly TRBD2 (5 bases). This CDR3 is built from 15 residues. Per the germline V gene, CDR1 is SGDLS and CDR2 is YYNGEE. Trimming removed 0 bases from V and 5 bases from J, with 15 bases in between. CDR3 sequence reads: CASSVEFGGFHEQYF. The CDR3 DNA reads as TGTGCCAGCAGCGTAGAATTTGGAGGCTTCCACGAGCAGTACTTC.

V and J are TRBV19 and TRBJ1-5, with D perhaps TRBD1 (6 bases). Per germline, CDR1 LNHDA and CDR2 SQIVND (reference sequence). CDR3 length: 17 residues. V lost 1 base, J lost 1 base, and 14 bases lay in between. In DNA, the CDR3 is TGTGCCAGTAGTATAGGCCCAGGGGAATTGAGCAATCAGCCCCAGCATTTT. It codes for CASSIGPGELSNQPQHF.

A note on this clone: The sample holds other DNA sequences that translate to the same CDR3. J is TRBJ2-3 and V is TRBV5-1; tentative D call: TRBD2 (5 bases). The CDR3 sequence is 13 residues long. The germline CDR1 and CDR2 sequences are SGHRS and YFSETQ. The V and J ends lost 4 bases and 2 bases respectively, with 8 bases between them. Here the CDR3 reads CASSSGFTDTQYF. CDR3 sequence (DNA): TGCGCCAGCAGCAGCGGATTCACAGATACGCAGTATTTT. The whole variable domain, remainder taken from reference TRBV5-1 and TRBJ2-3, is KAGVTQTPRYLIKTRGQQVTLSCSPISGHRSVSWYQQTPGQGLQFLFEYFSETQRNKGNFPGRFSGRQFSNSRSEMNVSTLELGDSALYLCASSSGFTDTQYFGPGTRLTVL.

This clone was counted a few times. The chain combines TRBV4-3 with TRBJ1-1; D ambiguous. Trimming took off 3 bases at V and 9 bases at J, with 14 bases between the two ends. The germline CDR1 and CDR2 sequences are LGHNA and YSLEER. The CDR3 extends over 13 amino acids. The CDR3 nucleotides read TGCGCCAGCAGCCAGGGAGGGCAGAGACAAGCTTTCTTT. Translating it yields CASSQGGQRQAFF.

This sequence joins TRBV18 and TRBJ1-3, with 7 nucleotides matching TRBD1. The ends lost 6 bases at V and 0 bases at J; junction bases unmatched: 20. CDR1 and CDR2 (germline): KGHSH, LQKENI. CDR3 length: 20 amino acids. The DNA of the CDR3 is TGTGCCAGCTCGGCAACCAAGGGGACAGACCTTCCTTACTCTGGAAACACCATATATTTT. Protein: CASSATKGTDLPYSGNTIYF.

In its sample, this clone was seen once. The genes are TRBV27 and TRBJ2-5; 12 bases fit TRBD2. CDR3 length: 15 residues. Germline V gene data show CDR1 as MNHEY and CDR2 as SMNVEV (reference sequence). With 6 bases clipped from V and 5 bases from J, the junction kept 7 bases outside the gene matches. The CDR3 sequence is CASRRLAGVGETQYF. DNA for the CDR3: TGTGCCAGCAGACGACTAGCGGGAGTGGGCGAGACCCAGTACTTC.

The chain couples TRBV14 to TRBJ2-7; D may be TRBD1 (6 bases). There are 14 residues in the CDR3. Germline lookup yields CDR1 SGHDN and CDR2 FVKESK. Trimming took 4 bases from V and 4 from J, leaving 14 bases between them. Here the CDR3 reads CASSPIPGAYEQYF. The CDR3 DNA is TGTGCCAGCAGCCCTATACCAGGGGCTTACGAGCAGTACTTC.

The V call is TRBV5-1, the J call TRBJ2-5; 7 bases line up with TRBD1. From germline, CDR1 is SGHRS and CDR2 YFSETQ. V shed 4 bases and J 3 bases; nucleotides not matched to a gene: 6. CDR3 size: 14 residues. Here the CDR3 reads CASSVQGSEETQYF. The CDR3 DNA sequence: TGCGCCAGCAGCGTACAGGGGTCCGAAGAGACCCAGTACTTC.

The gene calls are TRBV19 and TRBJ2-5; TRBD1 agrees at 10 bases. Trimming took 7 bases from V and 3 from J; bases not matched to a gene: 5. The CDR3 consists of 14 residues. Per germline, CDR1 LNHDA and CDR2 SQIVND (reference sequence). The CDR3 sequence is CASTAGTGEETQYF. In DNA form, the CDR3 reads TGTGCCAGTACTGCCGGGACAGGGGAAGAGACCCAGTACTTC.

In the case of this clone: This sample includes further DNA sequences coding for the same CDR3. V gene TRBV18 combines with J gene TRBJ1-4; the D is unclear. Trimming removed 2 bases from V and 4 bases from J, with 8 bases in between. The CDR3 consists of 14 residues. Germline assignment: CDR1 KGHSH and CDR2 LQKENI. CDR3 in amino acids: CASSPGQSNEKLFF. CDR3 sequence (DNA): TGTGCCAGCTCACCAGGGCAGAGTAATGAAAAACTGTTTTTT.

For the CDR3, the DNA is TGTGCCAGCAGCCCCCTAGACAGGGAGTACGAGCAGTACTTC. This encodes CASSPLDREYEQYF. The rearrangement joins TRBV7-9 to TRBJ2-7; TRBD1 agrees at 7 bases. The V and J ends lost 5 bases and 4 bases, in that order; junction bases with no gene match: 8. Germline CDR1 SEHNR, CDR2 FQNEAQ (reference sequence). There are 14 residues in the CDR3. Filled out from reference TRBV7-9 and TRBJ2-7, the complete variable domain reads DTGVSQNPRHKITKRGQNVTFRCDPISEHNRLYWYRQTLGQGPEFLTYFQNEAQLEKSRLLSDRFSAERPKGSFSTLEIQRTEQGDSAMYLCASSPLDREYEQYFGPGTRLTVT.

Concerning this clone: This CDR3 is also generated by other DNA sequences in the sample. The chain carries TRBV7-8 and TRBJ2-5; 12 bases are a match to TRBD1. The V gene's germline CDR1 is SGHVS and CDR2 FQNEAQ. V trimming: 4 bases; J trimming: 5 bases; junction bases outside the gene matches: 2. This CDR3 has 14 amino acids. The DNA for the CDR3 is TGTGCCAGCAGCTGGGACAGGGGGCGCGAGACCCAGTACTTC. Translation gives CASSWDRGRETQYF. Variable domain in full (rest from reference TRBV7-8 and TRBJ2-5): GAGVSQSPRYKVAKRGQDVALRCDPISGHVSLFWYQQALGQGPEFLTYFQNEAQLDKSGLPSDRFFAERPEGSVSTLKIQRTQQEDSAVYLCASSWDRGRETQYFGPGTRLLVL.